This passage covers 30 T cell receptor beta chains from one sample sequenced in a study of blood T cells in healthy people across ages. A J-beta primer mix and a sample-barcoded 5' primer were used in a second PCR of about 7 to 12 cycles. TCRdb re-called the 5' RACE reads through MiXCR, storing one row per CDR3 protein. The sample has 550,000 to 800,000 distinct CDR3 sequences; 20% to 25% are singletons. The material sequenced was blood. These receptor sequences come from a man between 70 and 80 years old in good health.

The chain carries TRBV29-1 and TRBJ2-3; 13 nucleotides line up with TRBD2. CDR3 length: 16 amino acids. Germline assignment: CDR1 SQVTM and CDR2 ANQGSEA. V lost 6 bases to trimming and J lost 0 bases; unmatched junction nucleotides: 6. CDR3 loop: CSVGGLAGISTDTQYF. DNA of the CDR3: TGCAGCGTGGGGGGACTAGCGGGAATTAGCACAGATACGCAGTATTTT.

This clonotype was found a few times. The CDR3 sequence is CAAWSGREYNEQFF. The CDR3 DNA reads as TGTGCCGCTTGGAGCGGGAGGGAGTACAATGAGCAGTTCTTC. The V and J genes are TRBV10-3 and TRBJ2-5; TRBD2 aligns across 10 bases. The DNA end favors TRBJ2-1, so the J call may be wrong. CDR1 is ENHRY, CDR2 SYGVKD, per germline. The CDR3 runs 14 residues.

In this sample, this clonotype turned up once. The genes are TRBV20-1 and TRBJ2-3, with 13 bases matching TRBD2. Germline loops: CDR1 DFQATT, CDR2 SNEGSKA (reference sequence). The CDR3 runs 15 residues. Trimming took 5 bases from V and 0 from J; bases not matched to a gene: 2. The CDR3 region has the DNA TGCAGTGCTTGGACTAGCGGGGGTAGCACAGATACGCAGTATTTT. Protein sequence: CSAWTSGGSTDTQYF.

The table lists this clonotype with a few counts. The chain combines TRBV11-2 with TRBJ2-1; 7 bases match TRBD2. CDR1 is SGHAT, CDR2 FQNNGV, per germline. After removal of 4 bases from V and 3 bases from J, the junction contained 9 bases not matched to a gene. The CDR3 has 16 residues. CDR3 residues: CASSSNSGSGYNEQFF. CDR3 sequence (DNA): TGTGCCAGCAGCTCCAATAGCGGGTCAGGCTACAATGAGCAGTTCTTC.

This clonotype was observed a few times. The rearrangement joins TRBV4-3 to TRBJ2-2; no clear D. The CDR3 runs to 14 residues. Trimming left V 0 bases short and J 5 bases short, with 7 bases between. Germline CDR1 is LGHNA and CDR2 is YSLEER. The CDR3 DNA reads as TGCGCCAGCAGCCAAGATGTAAGAACCGGGGAGCTGTTTTTT. Protein sequence: CASSQDVRTGELFF.

The V and J genes are TRBV11-2 and TRBJ2-2; no clear D. The CDR3 consists of 16 residues. Germline values: CDR1 SGHAT, CDR2 FQNNGV. Trimming shortened V by 5 bases and J by 0 bases, and 13 bases separated the two germline ends. DNA for the CDR3: TGTGCCAGCAGCCCCGCTGGGCAGACGAACACCGGGGAGCTGTTTTTT. As protein: CASSPAGQTNTGELFF.

This clonotype was observed at least ten times. V usage is TRBV29-1 and J usage is TRBJ2-5; no firm D call. Germline CDR1 and CDR2: SQVTM and ANQGSEA. This CDR3 has 12 residues. The V end lost 3 bases, the J end lost 6 bases, and 11 bases lay between the germline ends. The CDR3 coding sequence is TGCAGCGTTGAGGGGATACAAAAGACCCAGTACTTC. Its protein product is CSVEGIQKTQYF. The variable domain in full, with the rest retrieved from reference TRBV29-1 and TRBJ2-5, is SAVISQKPSRDICQRGTSLTIQCQVDSQVTMMFWYRQQPGQSLTLIATANQGSEATYESGFVIDKFPISRPNLTFSTLTVSNMSPEDSSIYLCSVEGIQKTQYFGPGTRLLVL.

This clonotype was seen a few times. Given the absence of the conserved phenylalanine or tryptophan at the CDR3 end, a read error is likely. The chain employs TRBV5-6 and TRBJ2-1; 12 positions agree with TRBD2. The germline V gene has CDR1 SGHDT and CDR2 YYEEEE. The V and J ends lost 0 bases and 1 base, in that order; junction bases with no gene match: 5. The length of the CDR3 is 18 residues. In DNA form, the CDR3 reads TGTGCCAGCAGCTTGGGACTAGCGGGAGTTAGGTCCTACAATGAGCAGTTCCTC. Translation: CASSLGLAGVRSYNEQFL.

In this sample, this clonotype turned up a few times. The junction does not match germline at one end; this may be a read error. The J gene is TRBJ2-5, the V gene TRBV7-2, with 8 bases identical to TRBD2. The CDR3 runs 15 residues. Germline CDR1 reads SGHTA; CDR2 reads FQGNSA. Written as DNA, the CDR3 is TGTGCCAGCAGCAATAGCGGGATGGTACCCAATGAGCAGTCCTTC. Residues: CASSNSGMVPNEQSF. Looking up the rest from reference TRBV7-2 and TRBJ2-5 gives the full variable domain: GAGVSQSPSNKVTEKGKDVELRCDPISGHTALYWYRQSLGQGLEFLIYFQGNSAPDKSGLPSDRFSAERTGGSVSTLTIQRTQQEDSAVYLCASSNSGMVPNEQSFGPGTRLLVL.

This clonotype has more than one count but fewer than ten. A read error may explain this, as a much larger clone is one base away. The chain carries TRBV29-1 and TRBJ2-5; TRBD2 matches 9 bases. Near its end, the DNA agrees better with TRBJ2-1, so the J call may be wrong. Germline values: CDR1 SQVTM, CDR2 ANQGSEA. CDR3 size: 15 residues. CDR3 sequence (DNA): TGCAGCGTTGAAGGGGAGACTAGCGGCGAGAATGAGCAGTTCTTC. Translating gives CSVEGETSGENEQFF.

The chain's CDR3 is CASGRGQKYNEQFF. The CDR3 DNA reads as TGTGCCAGCGGACGAGGACAAAAGTACAATGAGCAGTTCTTC. The chain couples TRBV14 to TRBJ2-1; possible D gene TRBD1, 5 bases. V gave up 8 bases and J gave up 4 bases, with 15 bases separating them. The germline V gene encodes CDR1 SGHDN and CDR2 FVKESK. The CDR3 contains 14 residues.

This chain links TRBV7-9 with TRBJ1-4; tentatively, D is TRBD1 (6 bases). The V and J ends lost 6 bases and 7 bases respectively, with 18 bases between them. Germline CDR1 is SEHNR and CDR2 is FQNEAQ (reference sequence). The CDR3 extends over 15 amino acids. DNA of the CDR3: TGTGCCAGCAGTCGACCAACAGGGCAGGGTGAAAAACTGTTTTTT. Translating gives CASSRPTGQGEKLFF.

This clonotype was observed many times. The chain has TRBV7-2 and TRBJ1-1; TRBD1 aligns across 9 bases. The V gene's germline CDR1 is SGHTA and CDR2 FQGNSA. CDR3 size: 14 residues. V lost 4 bases to trimming and J lost 4 bases; unmatched junction nucleotides: 4. CDR3 loop: CASSSQGAGTEAFF. Written as DNA, the CDR3 is TGTGCCAGCAGCTCACAGGGGGCCGGCACTGAAGCTTTCTTT.

The chain carries TRBV20-1 and TRBJ1-5; D remains unclear. From germline, CDR1 is DFQATT and CDR2 SNEGSKA (reference sequence). CDR3 size: 13 residues. The V end lost 2 bases, the J end lost 3 bases, and 8 bases lay between the germline ends. CDR3 residues: CSARPGLNQPQHF. The CDR3 DNA reads as TGCAGTGCTAGACCAGGCCTCAATCAGCCCCAGCATTTT.

The table lists this clonotype with many counts. V is TRBV9 and J is TRBJ2-7, with D possibly called TRBD1 or TRBD2 (5 bases each). With 0 bases removed from V and 2 bases from J, the gap between germline ends came to 12 bases. There are 15 residues in the CDR3. CDR1 is SGDLS, CDR2 YYNGEE, per germline. The CDR3 DNA reads TGTGCCAGCAGCGTAGCTCCGGGACGGACCTACGAGCAGTACTTC. It yields the protein CASSVAPGRTYEQYF. Based on the CDR3 plus reference TRBV9 and TRBJ2-7, the full variable domain is DSGVTQTPKHLITATGQRVTLRCSPRSGDLSVYWYQQSLDQGLQFLIQYYNGEERAKGNILERFSAQQFPDLHSELNLSSLELGDSALYFCASSVAPGRTYEQYFGPGTRLTVT.

The V call is TRBV5-1, the J call TRBJ2-5, with 8 bases fitting TRBD2. The germline gives CDR1 SGHRS, CDR2 YFSETQ. J gave up 1 base and V 4 bases, and 18 bases lay outside the gene matches. CDR3 length equals 19 residues. The CDR3 nucleotides are TGCGCCAGCAGCCGATTCGCCTCCGGGACGGGGGGGCCCCAAGAGACCCAGTACTTC. Translation gives CASSRFASGTGGPQETQYF.

This rearrangement joins TRBV20-1 to TRBJ1-5, with 9 bases matching TRBD1. The CDR3 runs to 16 residues. With 2 bases clipped from V and 6 bases from J, the junction kept 11 bases outside the gene matches. From germline, CDR1 is DFQATT and CDR2 SNEGSKA (reference sequence). CDR3 nucleotides: TGCAGTGCTAGAATAGGGGGACAGGGTAAGGGTCAGCCCCAGCATTTT. Translating gives CSARIGGQGKGQPQHF.

This sequence joins TRBV12-3 or TRBV12-4 and TRBJ2-4; D uncertain. The CDR3 totals 15 residues. Trimming took 2 bases from V and 0 from J, leaving 8 bases between them. This CDR3 is CASSLRQLAKNIQYF. The DNA for the CDR3 is TGTGCCAGCAGTTTACGGCAGTTAGCCAAAAACATTCAGTACTTC.

The sample holds many counts of this clonotype. The chain is built from TRBV20-1 and TRBJ2-5, with D tentatively TRBD1 or TRBD2 (5 bases each). CDR1 is DFQATT and CDR2 is SNEGSKA in the germline V gene (reference sequence). V gave up 3 bases and J gave up 1 base, with 9 bases separating them. The CDR3 sequence is 13 residues long. CDR3 in DNA: TGCAGTGCTAGGGGACCAATCCAAGAGACCCAGTACTTC. Its protein product is CSARGPIQETQYF.

The table lists this clonotype with a few counts. The gene calls are TRBV3-1 and TRBJ1-1; D unresolved. Trimming left V 0 bases short and J 2 bases short, with 7 bases between. CDR3 length: 14 residues. In germline, CDR1 is LGHDT, CDR2 YNNKEL (reference sequence). The CDR3 region is CASSQDYINTEAFF. The DNA for the CDR3 is TGTGCCAGCAGCCAAGATTACATAAACACTGAAGCTTTCTTT.

The chain recombines TRBV10-3 with TRBJ1-5; D perhaps matches TRBD1 (5 bases). V dropped 0 bases and J dropped 0 bases, with 12 bases sitting between them. This CDR3 has 17 amino acids. Germline-derived CDR1 and CDR2 are ENHRY and SYGVKD. The CDR3 coding sequence is TGTGCCATCAGTGAGTCGCAAGGGGCCGATAGCAATCAGCCCCAGCATTTT. It yields the protein CAISESQGADSNQPQHF.

The rearrangement uses TRBV18 and TRBJ1-1; 9 positions agree with TRBD1. With V trimmed by 4 bases and J by 5 bases, 11 bases remained unmatched. The CDR3 extends over 16 amino acids. Germline lookup yields CDR1 KGHSH and CDR2 LQKENI. For the CDR3, the DNA is TGTGCCAGCTCACTTTCCGGGACAGGGAGGGGTACTGAAGCTTTCTTT. Translation gives CASSLSGTGRGTEAFF.

The chain links TRBV5-6 to TRBJ2-5, with D possibly being TRBD1 (6 bases). Germline V lookup: CDR1 SGHDT, CDR2 YYEEEE. Trimming stripped 2 bases from V and 4 bases from J, with 9 bases between. The CDR3 contains 13 residues. The CDR3, as DNA: TGTGCCAGCAGCTTCAGGGGCGTAGAGACCCAGTACTTC. As protein: CASSFRGVETQYF.

This chain connects TRBV5-1 to TRBJ2-3; D is uncertain. This CDR3 region has 12 residues. The V end lost 0 bases, the J end lost 10 bases, and 9 bases lay between the germline ends. Germline V lookup: CDR1 SGHRS, CDR2 YFSETQ. CDR3 in DNA: TGCGCCAGCAGCTTGGAGTTGACCGCGCAGTATTTT. This codes for CASSLELTAQYF.

This clonotype was seen more than once but under ten times. The V call is TRBV6-5, the J call TRBJ2-5; 8 nucleotides match TRBD2. V shed 4 bases and J 7 bases; nucleotides not matched to a gene: 8. The CDR3 has 14 residues. The germline V gene encodes CDR1 MNHEY and CDR2 SVGAGI. The CDR3 coding sequence is TGTGCCAGCAGTTTAACTAGCGGTCCCGGGACCCAGTACTTC. It translates to CASSLTSGPGTQYF.

V is TRBV6-5 and J is TRBJ2-7; D may be TRBD2 (5 bases). The DNA end is a closer match to TRBJ2-1, so the J assignment may be wrong. CDR1 is MNHEY and CDR2 is SVGAGI in the germline V gene. The CDR3 sequence is 14 residues long. The CDR3, as DNA: TGTGCCACAGGCCTAAAGCGGAGAAACAATGAGCAGTTCTTC. It codes for CATGLKRRNNEQFF.

The V and J genes are TRBV20-1 and TRBJ1-3; unclear D gene. Per germline, CDR1 DFQATT and CDR2 SNEGSKA (reference sequence). CDR3 size: 13 residues. With 4 bases removed from V and 0 bases from J, the gap between germline ends came to 7 bases. In DNA form, the CDR3 reads TGCAGTGCTAAACCATACTCTGGAAACACCATATATTTT. This sequence encodes CSAKPYSGNTIYF.

This clonotype was detected only a few times. V and J are TRBV6-1 and TRBJ2-1, with D possibly called TRBD1 or TRBD2 (5 bases each). CDR1 and CDR2 (germline): MNHNS, SASEGT. This CDR3 region has 10 residues. The germline V and J ends were trimmed by 9 bases and 9 bases, with 9 bases remaining between them. CDR3 DNA sequence: TGTGCCAGTAATGGGGGTGAGCAGTTCTTC. Its protein is CASNGGEQFF.

Only a few counts were recorded for this clonotype. The rearrangement links TRBV6-1 to TRBJ2-5; 8 positions match TRBD2. The J call is in doubt because the DNA end fits TRBJ2-7 better. The CDR3 has 16 amino acids. From germline, CDR1 is MNHNS and CDR2 SASEGT. CDR3 residues: CASSEALAGGRYEQYF. The CDR3, as DNA: TGTGCCAGCAGTGAAGCATTGGCGGGAGGCCGCTACGAGCAGTACTTC.

The gene calls are TRBV20-1 and TRBJ2-2; a possible D gene is TRBD2 (6 bases). CDR1 and CDR2 from the germline V gene are DFQATT and SNEGSKA (reference sequence). The V gene lost 5 bases and the J gene lost 0 bases, with 13 bases spanning the gap. The CDR3 runs 15 residues. The CDR3 coding sequence is TGCAGTGCTTTTATGGGGGGTTCGAACACCGGGGAGCTGTTTTTT. Protein: CSAFMGGSNTGELFF.